A single sample gave rise to the 21 T cell receptor beta chains below, sequenced in a study of OX40 agonist ivuxolimab in advanced cancers. Libraries came from the immunoSEQ multiplex PCR assay. In TCRdb, the immuneACCESS table is reduced to in-frame sequences with V and J assigned. These tables do not hold every clone; where another copy was compared, an unresolved V gene accounts for under half, and the others remain unexplained. The sample table records about 65,000 clones; more than 80% of these occur just once. 1.5% to 2.5% of the sample lies in the top ten. Material: CD4+ or CD8+ T cells sorted from blood, obtained in a trial of the OX40 agonist ivuxolimab. Receptors originate from an adult with an advanced solid tumor such as melanoma, head and neck, liver or kidney cancer.

The CDR3 bases are TGTGCCAGCAGTTTTCCCAGGGGGGCCGACTCTGGAAACACCATATATTTT. Amino acid sequence: CASSFPRGADSGNTIYF. The J gene is TRBJ1-3, the V gene TRBV28; 7 positions match TRBD1. The germline CDR1 and CDR2 sequences are MDHEN and SYDVKM. The V and J ends lost 3 bases and 0 bases, in that order; junction bases with no gene match: 8. CDR3 length: 17 residues.

V usage is TRBV28 and J usage is TRBJ1-1; D call uncertain. V was trimmed by 5 bases and J by 1 base, leaving 11 bases between them. Germline-derived CDR1 and CDR2 are MDHEN and SYDVKM. This CDR3 comprises 14 residues. The CDR3 sequence: CASSRGPGNTEAFF. CDR3 in DNA: TGTGCCAGCAGTCGAGGACCGGGGAACACTGAAGCTTTCTTT.

The gene calls are TRBV7-2 and TRBJ2-3, with D possibly TRBD2 on 6 matching bases. V shed 6 bases and J shed 5 bases, with 9 bases lying between them. Germline CDR1 is SGHTA and CDR2 is FQGNSA. There are 12 residues in the CDR3. CDR3 protein: CASSWGVDTQYF. CDR3 nucleotide sequence: TGTGCCAGCAGTTGGGGGGTAGATACGCAGTATTTT.

The chain links TRBV6-1 to TRBJ2-7; D not certain. CDR1 is MNHNS, CDR2 SASEGT, per germline. The CDR3 totals 9 residues. CDR3 loop: CASSEIGPV. The CDR3 nucleotides are TGTGCCAGCAGTGAAATCGGGCCCGTC.

The CDR3 region is CASSTDSQPQHF. Here the CDR3 DNA reads TGTGCCAGCAGTACCGACAGCCAGCCCCAGCATTTT. The rearrangement uses TRBV6-6 and TRBJ1-5; D may be TRBD1 (5 bases). Germline V gives CDR1 MNHNY, CDR2 SVGAGI (reference sequence). V lost 5 bases to trimming and J lost 7 bases, with 9 bases between them. This CDR3 has 12 residues.

The chain uses TRBV5-1 and TRBJ1-5; D not certain. The CDR3 totals 14 residues. The V gene's germline CDR1 is SGHRS and CDR2 YFSETQ. Trimming removed 4 bases at V and 3 bases at J, with 11 bases between. In DNA form, the CDR3 reads TGCGCCAGCAGCCCCCTGGGATACAATCAGCCCCAGCATTTT. Encoded protein: CASSPLGYNQPQHF.

This chain links TRBV5-1 with TRBJ1-1; a possible D gene is TRBD1 (5 bases). CDR1 is SGHRS and CDR2 is YFSETQ in the germline V gene. The CDR3 spans 16 residues. Trimming removed 2 bases from V and 3 bases from J, with 17 bases in between. This CDR3 reads CASSFGMGGRDTEAFF. For the CDR3, the DNA is TGCGCCAGCAGCTTTGGTATGGGGGGTAGGGACACTGAAGCTTTCTTT.

The chain joins TRBV7-3 to TRBJ1-4; D is ambiguous. The ends were cut back, 2 bases at V and 5 bases at J, with 6 bases in the middle. The V gene's germline CDR1 is SGHTA and CDR2 FQGTGA. This CDR3 is built from 13 residues. The CDR3 region has the DNA TGTGCCAGCAGCTTAGGTAGCAATGAAAAACTGTTTTTT. This encodes CASSLGSNEKLFF.

The chain is built from TRBV2 and TRBJ1-2, with 9 bases aligning to TRBD1. The CDR3 totals 14 residues. Germline V gives CDR1 SNHLY, CDR2 FYNNEI. Trimming took 7 bases from V and 2 from J; bases not matched to a gene: 5. This CDR3 reads CASTLQGANYGYTF. The DNA for the CDR3 is TGTGCCAGCACCCTACAGGGGGCGAACTATGGCTACACCTTC.

The chain recombines TRBV2 with TRBJ2-1; 12 bases match TRBD2. V was clipped by 6 bases and J by 9 bases; unmatched bases: 6. Germline CDR1 is SNHLY and CDR2 is FYNNEI. The CDR3 is 14 residues long. The CDR3 reads CASRRLAGVPEQFF. The CDR3 DNA is TGTGCCAGCAGGCGACTAGCGGGAGTGCCTGAGCAGTTCTTC.

The chain is built from TRBV6-5 and TRBJ1-2; D is perhaps TRBD1 (6 bases). The CDR3 sequence is 15 residues long. CDR1 is MNHEY and CDR2 is SVGAGI in the germline V gene. V lost 2 bases and J lost 1, with 11 bases in between. For the CDR3, the DNA is TGTGCCAGCAGTTACAGGAAGGGGGGTAACTATGGCTACACCTTC. Translating it yields CASSYRKGGNYGYTF.

The genes are TRBV6-6 and TRBJ2-7, with 7 bases identical to TRBD2. The trim removed 2 bases at V and 2 bases at J, leaving 6 bases unmatched. Looked up from germline, CDR1 is MNHNY and CDR2 is SVGAGI (reference sequence). This CDR3 spans 15 amino acids. CDR3 sequence (DNA): TGTGCCAGCAGTTACGGCGGGAGTGTAACCTACGAGCAGTACTTC. Encoded protein: CASSYGGSVTYEQYF.

The chain is built from TRBV18 and TRBJ2-7, with a tentative D call TRBD2 (5 bases). CDR3 length equals 15 residues. Trimming removed 0 bases at V and 1 base at J, with 10 bases between. The germline V gene encodes CDR1 KGHSH and CDR2 LQKENI. CDR3 nucleotides: TGTGCCAGCTCACCACCGTCCAGGACTTCCTACGAGCAGTACTTC. Translation: CASSPPSRTSYEQYF.

Regarding this clone: The same CDR3 also results from other DNA sequences found in this sample. The rearrangement uses TRBV7-8 and TRBJ1-1, with no clear D. V dropped 3 bases and J dropped 0 bases, with 2 bases sitting between them. CDR1 and CDR2 (germline): SGHVS, FQNEAQ. The CDR3 totals 12 residues. The CDR3 protein is CASSFLNTEAFF. The CDR3 bases are TGTGCCAGCAGCTTCCTGAACACTGAAGCTTTCTTT.

This chain connects TRBV5-1 to TRBJ2-3; 8 positions agree with TRBD2. CDR1 SGHRS and CDR2 YFSETQ come from the germline V gene. The CDR3 runs 15 residues. The V gene end was trimmed by 0 bases and the J gene end by 3 bases; junction bases not matched to a gene: 3. The CDR3 region is CASSLGLAGTDTQYF. For the CDR3, the DNA is TGCGCCAGCAGCTTGGGGCTAGCGGGTACAGATACGCAGTATTTT.

The chain recombines TRBV14 with TRBJ2-3, with 10 bases lining up with TRBD1. The CDR3 totals 18 residues. Germline trimming cut 0 bases from V and 5 bases from J; bases unmatched to any gene: 11. CDR1 and CDR2 from the germline V gene are SGHDN and FVKESK. The CDR3 region has the DNA TGTGCCAGCAGCCAAGAAGACCCGAGACAGGGGGCGGAAGATACGCAGTATTTT. Protein: CASSQEDPRQGAEDTQYF.

This clone was detected only a few times. This rearrangement joins TRBV18 to TRBJ2-4, with D tentatively TRBD1 (5 bases). The CDR3 has 14 residues. The germline gives CDR1 KGHSH, CDR2 LQKENI. Trimming took 5 bases from V and 6 from J, leaving 14 bases between them. The CDR3 region has the DNA TGTGCCAGCTCATCGACAGTCTCCCTAAACATTCAGTACTTC. Protein: CASSSTVSLNIQYF.

The CDR3 sequence is CASSSSTGSSGYTF. DNA of the CDR3: TGTGCCAGCAGCTCATCGACAGGGTCGAGCGGCTACACCTTC. This chain links TRBV7-3 with TRBJ1-2; 7 bases align to TRBD1. CDR1 is SGHTA, CDR2 FQGTGA, per germline. V lost 4 bases, J lost 8 bases, and 10 bases stayed unmatched. The CDR3 extends over 14 amino acids.

The rearrangement joins TRBV6-1 to TRBJ2-7, with 9 bases aligning to TRBD1. Trimming took 9 bases from V and 2 from J; bases not matched to a gene: 5. This CDR3 comprises 13 residues. Germline CDR1 reads MNHNS; CDR2 reads SASEGT. The CDR3 here is CASSRDRAYEQYF. The CDR3, as DNA: TGTGCCAGTTCCCGGGACAGGGCCTACGAGCAGTACTTC.

The chain has TRBV7-7 and TRBJ2-5; D gene uncertain. V lost 5 bases and J lost 1, with 8 bases in between. Germline-derived CDR1 and CDR2 are SSHAT and FNYEAQ (reference sequence). The CDR3 spans 13 residues. This chain's CDR3 is CASSPGGQETQYF. For the CDR3, the DNA is TGTGCCAGCAGCCCCGGTGGCCAAGAGACCCAGTACTTC. Variable domain in full (rest from reference TRBV7-7 and TRBJ2-5): GAGVSQSPRYKVTKRGQDVTLRCDPISSHATLYWYQQALGQGPEFLTYFNYEAQPDKSGLPSDRFSAERPEGSISTLTIQRTEQRDSAMYRCASSPGGQETQYFGPGTRLLVL.

This chain uses TRBV2 with TRBJ2-5, with TRBD1 matching 8 bases. V was clipped by 4 bases and J by 0 bases; unmatched bases: 1. This CDR3 spans 14 amino acids. CDR1 and CDR2 (germline): SNHLY, FYNNEI. CDR3 DNA: TGTGCCAGCAGTGGACAGGGGAACCAAGAGACCCAGTACTTC. Protein: CASSGQGNQETQYF.